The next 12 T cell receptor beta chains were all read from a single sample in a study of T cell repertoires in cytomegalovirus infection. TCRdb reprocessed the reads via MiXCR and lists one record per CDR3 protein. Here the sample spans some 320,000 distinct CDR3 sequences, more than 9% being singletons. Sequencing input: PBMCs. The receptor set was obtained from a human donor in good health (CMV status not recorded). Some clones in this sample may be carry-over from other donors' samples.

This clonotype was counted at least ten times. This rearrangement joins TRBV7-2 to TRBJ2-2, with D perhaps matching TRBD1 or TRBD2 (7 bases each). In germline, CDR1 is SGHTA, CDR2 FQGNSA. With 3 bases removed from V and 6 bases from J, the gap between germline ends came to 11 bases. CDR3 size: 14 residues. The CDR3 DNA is TGTGCCAGCAGCTTCCCAGGGGGGGCCGGGGAGCTGTTTTTT. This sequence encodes CASSFPGGAGELFF.

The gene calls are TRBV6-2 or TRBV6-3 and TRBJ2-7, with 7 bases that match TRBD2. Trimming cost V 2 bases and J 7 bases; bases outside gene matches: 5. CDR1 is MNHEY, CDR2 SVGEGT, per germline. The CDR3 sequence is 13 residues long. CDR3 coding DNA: TGTGCCAGCAGTTACGGAGAAGCGGGAGAGCAGTACTTC. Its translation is CASSYGEAGEQYF.

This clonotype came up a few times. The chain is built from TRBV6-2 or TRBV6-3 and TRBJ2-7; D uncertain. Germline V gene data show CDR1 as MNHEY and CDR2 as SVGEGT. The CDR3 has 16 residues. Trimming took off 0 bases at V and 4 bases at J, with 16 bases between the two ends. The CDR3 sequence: CASSYSVAGLSYEQYF. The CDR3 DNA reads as TGTGCCAGCAGTTACTCGGTAGCAGGATTATCATACGAGCAGTACTTC.

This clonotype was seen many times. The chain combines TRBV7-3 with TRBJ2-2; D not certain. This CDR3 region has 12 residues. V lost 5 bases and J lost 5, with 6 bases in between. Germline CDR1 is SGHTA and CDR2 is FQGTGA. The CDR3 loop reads CASSLTTGELFF. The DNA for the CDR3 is TGTGCCAGCAGCCTTACAACCGGGGAGCTGTTTTTT.

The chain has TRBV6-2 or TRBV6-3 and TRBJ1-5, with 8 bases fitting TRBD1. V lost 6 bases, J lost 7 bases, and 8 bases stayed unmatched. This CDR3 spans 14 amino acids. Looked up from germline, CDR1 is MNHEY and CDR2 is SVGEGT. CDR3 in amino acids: CASRNQQGGQPQHF. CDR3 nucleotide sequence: TGTGCCAGCAGGAACCAACAGGGGGGGCAGCCCCAGCATTTT.

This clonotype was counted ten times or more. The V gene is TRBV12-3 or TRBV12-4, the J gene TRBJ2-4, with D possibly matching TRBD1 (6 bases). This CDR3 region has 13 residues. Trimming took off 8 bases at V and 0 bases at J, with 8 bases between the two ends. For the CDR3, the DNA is TGTGCCAGCCAGACAGGAGCCAAAAACATTCAGTACTTC. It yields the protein CASQTGAKNIQYF.

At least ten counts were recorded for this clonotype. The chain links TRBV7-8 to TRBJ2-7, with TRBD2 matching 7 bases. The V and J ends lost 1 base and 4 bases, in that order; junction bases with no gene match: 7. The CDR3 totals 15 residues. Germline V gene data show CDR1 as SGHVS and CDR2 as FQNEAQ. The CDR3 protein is CASSLGGGGNYEQYF. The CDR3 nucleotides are TGTGCCAGCAGCTTAGGGGGGGGGGGAAATTACGAGCAGTACTTC.

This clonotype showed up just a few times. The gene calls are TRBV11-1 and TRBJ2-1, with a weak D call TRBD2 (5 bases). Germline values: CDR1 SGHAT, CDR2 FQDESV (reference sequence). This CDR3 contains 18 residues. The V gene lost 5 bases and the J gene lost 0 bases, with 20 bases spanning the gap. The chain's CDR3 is CASSPGSRFGISYNEQFF. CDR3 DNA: TGTGCCAGCAGCCCGGGGAGTAGGTTTGGGATCTCCTACAATGAGCAGTTCTTC.

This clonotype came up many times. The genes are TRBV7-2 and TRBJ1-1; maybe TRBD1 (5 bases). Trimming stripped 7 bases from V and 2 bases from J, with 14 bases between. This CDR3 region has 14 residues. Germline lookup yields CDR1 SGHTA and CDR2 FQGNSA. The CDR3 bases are TGTGCCAGCACGCCTGGGGGGGTAAACACTGAAGCTTTCTTT. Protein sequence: CASTPGGVNTEAFF. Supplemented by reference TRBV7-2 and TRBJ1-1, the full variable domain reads GAGVSQSPSNKVTEKGKDVELRCDPISGHTALYWYRQSLGQGLEFLIYFQGNSAPDKSGLPSDRFSAERTGGSVSTLTIQRTQQEDSAVYLCASTPGGVNTEAFFGQGTRLTVV.

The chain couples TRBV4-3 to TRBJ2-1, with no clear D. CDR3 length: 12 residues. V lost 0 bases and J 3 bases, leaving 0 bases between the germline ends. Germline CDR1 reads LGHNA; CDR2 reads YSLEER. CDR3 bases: TGCGCCAGCAGCCAAGACTACAATGAGCAGTTCTTC. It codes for CASSQDYNEQFF.

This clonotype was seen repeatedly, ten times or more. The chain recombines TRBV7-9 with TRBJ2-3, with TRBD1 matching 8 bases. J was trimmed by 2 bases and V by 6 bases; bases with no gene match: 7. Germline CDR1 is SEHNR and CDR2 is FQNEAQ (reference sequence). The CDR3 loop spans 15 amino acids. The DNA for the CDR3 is TGTGCCAGCAGGTACCAGGGGGCCCCCACAGATACGCAGTATTTT. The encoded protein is CASRYQGAPTDTQYF.

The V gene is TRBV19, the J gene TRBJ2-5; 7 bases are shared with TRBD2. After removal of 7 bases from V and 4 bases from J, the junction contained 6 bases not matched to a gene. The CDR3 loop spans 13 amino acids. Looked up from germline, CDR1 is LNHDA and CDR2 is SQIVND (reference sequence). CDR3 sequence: CASKAGRGETQYF. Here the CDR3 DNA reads TGTGCCAGTAAGGCAGGGAGGGGAGAGACCCAGTACTTC.